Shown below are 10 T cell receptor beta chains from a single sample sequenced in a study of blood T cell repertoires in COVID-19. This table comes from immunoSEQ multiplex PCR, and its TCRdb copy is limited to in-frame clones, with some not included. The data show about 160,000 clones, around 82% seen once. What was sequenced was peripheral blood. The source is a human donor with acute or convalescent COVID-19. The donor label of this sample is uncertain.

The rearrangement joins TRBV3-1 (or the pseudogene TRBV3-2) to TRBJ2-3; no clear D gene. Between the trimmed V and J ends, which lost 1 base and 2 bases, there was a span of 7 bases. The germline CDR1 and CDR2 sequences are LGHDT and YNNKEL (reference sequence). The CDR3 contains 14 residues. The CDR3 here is CASSQVTTTDTQYF. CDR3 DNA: TGTGCCAGCAGCCAAGTGACAACCACAGATACGCAGTATTTT.

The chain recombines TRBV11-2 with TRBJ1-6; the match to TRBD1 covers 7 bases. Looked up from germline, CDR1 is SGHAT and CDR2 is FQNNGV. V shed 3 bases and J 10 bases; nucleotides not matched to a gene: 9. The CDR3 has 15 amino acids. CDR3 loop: CASSFIRGQESPLHF. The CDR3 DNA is TGTGCCAGCAGCTTTATTAGGGGGCAGGAGTCACCCCTCCACTTT. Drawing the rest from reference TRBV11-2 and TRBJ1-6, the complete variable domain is EAGVAQSPRYKIIEKRQSVAFWCNPISGHATLYWYQQILGQGPKLLIQFQNNGVVDDSQLPKDRFSAERLKGVDSTLKIQPAKLEDSAVYLCASSFIRGQESPLHFGNGTRLTVT.

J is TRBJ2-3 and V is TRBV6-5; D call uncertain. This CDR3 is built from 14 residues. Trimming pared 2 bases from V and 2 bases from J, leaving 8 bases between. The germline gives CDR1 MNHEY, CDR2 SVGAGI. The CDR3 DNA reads TGTGCCAGCAGTTACGGCAGGATCACAGATACGCAGTATTTT. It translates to CASSYGRITDTQYF.

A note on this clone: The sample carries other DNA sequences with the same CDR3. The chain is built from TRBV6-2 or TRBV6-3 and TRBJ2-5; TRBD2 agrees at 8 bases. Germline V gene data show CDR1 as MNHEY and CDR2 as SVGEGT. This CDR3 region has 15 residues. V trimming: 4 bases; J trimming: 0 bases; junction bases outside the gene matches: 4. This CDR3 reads CASSLLRGDQETQYF. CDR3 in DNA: TGTGCCAGCAGTTTACTGCGGGGGGACCAAGAGACCCAGTACTTC.

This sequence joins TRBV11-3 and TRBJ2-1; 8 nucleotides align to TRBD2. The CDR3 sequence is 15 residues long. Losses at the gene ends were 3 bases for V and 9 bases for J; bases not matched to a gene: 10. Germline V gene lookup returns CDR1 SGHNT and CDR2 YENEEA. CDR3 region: CASSLPGGARGEQFF. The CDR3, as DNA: TGTGCCAGCAGCTTGCCCGGGGGGGCCAGAGGTGAGCAGTTCTTC.

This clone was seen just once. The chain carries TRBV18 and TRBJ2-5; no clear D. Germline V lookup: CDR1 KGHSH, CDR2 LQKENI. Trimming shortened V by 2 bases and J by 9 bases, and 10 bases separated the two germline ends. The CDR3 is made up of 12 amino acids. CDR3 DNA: TGTGCCAGCTCACCAGGAGAACCCCCCCAGTACTTC. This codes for CASSPGEPPQYF.

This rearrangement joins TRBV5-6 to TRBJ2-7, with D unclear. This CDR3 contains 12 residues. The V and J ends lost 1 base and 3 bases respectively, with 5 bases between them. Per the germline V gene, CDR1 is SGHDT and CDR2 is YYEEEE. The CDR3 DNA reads TGTGCCAGCAGCTTGTACGGCTACGAGCAGTACTTC. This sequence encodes CASSLYGYEQYF.

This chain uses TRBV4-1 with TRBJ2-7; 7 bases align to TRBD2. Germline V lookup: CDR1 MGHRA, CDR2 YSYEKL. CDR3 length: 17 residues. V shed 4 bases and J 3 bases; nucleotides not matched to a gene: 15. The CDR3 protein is CASSLHSGLTTNYEQYF. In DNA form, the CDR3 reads TGCGCCAGCAGCCTACACTCGGGACTAACTACCAACTACGAGCAGTACTTC.

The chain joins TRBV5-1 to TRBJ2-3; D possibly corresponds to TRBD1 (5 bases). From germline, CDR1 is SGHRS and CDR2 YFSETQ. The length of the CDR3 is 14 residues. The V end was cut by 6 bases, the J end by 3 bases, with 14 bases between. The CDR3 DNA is TGCGCCAGCAACTTAGGCAGGGCAACAGATACGCAGTATTTT. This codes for CASNLGRATDTQYF.

The CDR3 loop is CASSHAGFVDGYTF. The CDR3 nucleotides are TGTGCCAGCAGCCACGCAGGGTTCGTGGATGGCTACACCTTC. This sequence joins TRBV14 and TRBJ1-2; D perhaps matches TRBD1 (5 bases). There are 14 residues in the CDR3. V was cut by 3 bases and J by 6 bases, with 14 bases left in between. Germline CDR1 and CDR2: SGHDN and FVKESK.